Shown below are 15 T cell receptor beta chains from a single sample sequenced in a study of OX40 agonist ivuxolimab in advanced cancers. Library preparation used the immunoSEQ multiplex PCR assay. TCRdb carries this immuneACCESS record with in-frame sequences only. Its versions omit some clonotypes, under half of them owing to an unresolved V gene in the studies checked, with the rest unexplained. In this sample the table shows some 70,000 clones, 85% to 90% of which occur a single time. The top ten constitute around 3% of the sample. Sequenced here: CD4+ or CD8+ T cells sorted from blood, sampled in a trial of the OX40 agonist ivuxolimab. The receptors stem from an adult with an advanced solid tumor such as melanoma, head and neck, liver or kidney cancer.

This clone occurred once. The CDR3 loop is CASSPQTGPNTEAFF. The CDR3 DNA reads TGTGCCAGCTCACCCCAGACAGGGCCGAACACTGAAGCTTTCTTT. The chain uses TRBV18 and TRBJ1-1, with 7 positions matching TRBD1. CDR1 KGHSH and CDR2 LQKENI come from the germline V gene. The CDR3 runs to 15 residues. Germline trimming cut 3 bases from V and 1 base from J; bases unmatched to any gene: 5.

The CDR3 protein is CASSTGQGVYEQYF. The CDR3 nucleotides read TGCGCCAGCAGCACGGGACAGGGGGTTTACGAGCAGTACTTC. V gene TRBV5-1 combines with J gene TRBJ2-7; 11 bases line up with TRBD1. Germline CDR1 and CDR2: SGHRS and YFSETQ. The CDR3 consists of 14 residues. Unmatched junction bases numbered 4, after V lost 4 bases and J lost 4 bases.

The V call is TRBV12-5, the J call TRBJ2-1; TRBD1 aligns across 11 bases. This CDR3 has 19 residues. V dropped 9 bases and J dropped 7; count of bases not matched to a gene: 23. The germline V gene has CDR1 LGHNT and CDR2 FRNRAP. The CDR3, as DNA: TGTGCTAGCCGCCTAGGAACCCGCGCGGACAGGGGGCGCGGAAATGAGCAGTTCTTC. Translated: CASRLGTRADRGRGNEQFF.

This clone was detected a few times. This sequence joins TRBV2 and TRBJ1-1; no firm D call. The CDR3 length is 12 residues. Trimming took 3 bases from V and 2 from J, leaving 4 bases between them. From germline, CDR1 is SNHLY and CDR2 FYNNEI. The CDR3 region has the DNA TGTGCCAGCAGTGACTACAACACTGAAGCTTTCTTT. This codes for CASSDYNTEAFF.

The chain couples TRBV5-1 to TRBJ2-1; 10 bases align to TRBD2. CDR1 is SGHRS, CDR2 YFSETQ, per germline. The V gene end was trimmed by 4 bases and the J gene end by 9 bases; junction bases not matched to a gene: 10. This CDR3 has 15 residues. The CDR3 region is CASSEKAGGPGEQFF. The CDR3 DNA reads TGCGCCAGCAGCGAAAAAGCGGGGGGGCCTGGTGAGCAGTTCTTC.

The rearrangement joins TRBV25-1 to TRBJ1-3; D is unclear. V gave up 3 bases and J gave up 4 bases, with 13 bases separating them. Germline lookup yields CDR1 MGHDK and CDR2 SYGVNS. The CDR3 is 15 residues long. The CDR3 here is CASSEPYLGGNTIYF. As DNA, the CDR3 is TGTGCCAGCAGTGAGCCGTACCTCGGGGGAAACACCATATATTTT. The variable domain in full, completed from reference TRBV25-1 and TRBJ1-3, reads EADIYQTPRYLVIGTGKKITLECSQTMGHDKMYWYQQDPGMELHLIHYSYGVNSTEKGDLSSESTVSRIRTEHFPLTLESARPSHTSQYLCASSEPYLGGNTIYFGEGSWLTVV.

The table lists this clone with a count of one. This chain links TRBV18 with TRBJ2-2; 9 bases are shared with TRBD1. Germline V gene data show CDR1 as KGHSH and CDR2 as LQKENI. V was clipped by 5 bases and J by 6 bases; unmatched bases: 10. This CDR3 has 16 amino acids. The chain's CDR3 is CASSSRQGDGAGELFF. CDR3 DNA: TGTGCCAGCTCATCGAGACAGGGGGACGGCGCCGGGGAGCTGTTTTTT.

This clone was picked up a small number of times. The chain has TRBV29-1 and TRBJ2-5; weak D call: TRBD2 (5 bases). The V end lost 6 bases, the J end lost 5 bases, and 10 bases lay between the germline ends. In germline, CDR1 is SQVTM, CDR2 ANQGSEA. The CDR3 spans 11 residues. The CDR3 is CSVRTGETQYF. The DNA for the CDR3 is TGCAGCGTCAGGACGGGGGAGACCCAGTACTTC.

This chain joins TRBV4-1 and TRBJ2-7; tentative D call: TRBD2 (7 bases). With 0 bases removed from V and 7 bases from J, the gap between germline ends came to 19 bases. The CDR3 is 16 amino acids. Looked up from germline, CDR1 is MGHRA and CDR2 is YSYEKL. CDR3 loop: CASSQDRSGGRLEQYF. In DNA, the CDR3 is TGCGCCAGCAGCCAAGATAGGTCGGGGGGCCGCCTGGAGCAGTACTTC.

In DNA, the CDR3 is TGTGCCAGTCGGGGGGACTTGAACACCGGGGAGCTGTTTTTT. Protein product: CASRGDLNTGELFF. V gene TRBV2 combines with J gene TRBJ2-2; TRBD2 agrees at 7 bases. Per the germline V gene, CDR1 is SNHLY and CDR2 is FYNNEI. V lost 9 bases to trimming and J lost 1 base; unmatched junction nucleotides: 5. The CDR3 has 14 residues.

V usage is TRBV27 and J usage is TRBJ1-3; TRBD1 agrees at 11 bases. Losses at the gene ends were 4 bases for V and 1 base for J; bases not matched to a gene: 6. Germline CDR1 MNHEY, CDR2 SMNVEV (reference sequence). The CDR3 contains 17 residues. CDR3 amino acids: CASSSRDRGWSGNTIYF. CDR3 DNA: TGTGCCAGCAGTTCGAGGGACAGGGGGTGGTCTGGAAACACCATATATTTT.

J is TRBJ1-5 and V is TRBV6-1; TRBD1 might be the D (5 bases). The V and J ends lost 2 bases and 4 bases respectively, with 15 bases between them. The CDR3 totals 16 residues. Germline loops: CDR1 MNHNS, CDR2 SASEGT. CDR3 protein: CASSEHVKGRNQPQHF. The CDR3 DNA sequence: TGTGCCAGCAGTGAACATGTCAAGGGGCGGAATCAGCCCCAGCATTTT.

The chain combines TRBV19 with TRBJ1-5; 9 positions match TRBD1. This CDR3 has 15 amino acids. Germline V gene sequence: CDR1 LNHDA, CDR2 SQIVND (reference sequence). With V trimmed by 3 bases and J by 5 bases, 5 bases remained unmatched. CDR3 sequence: CASSIWGQGDQPQHF. CDR3 sequence (DNA): TGTGCCAGTAGTATTTGGGGACAGGGCGATCAGCCCCAGCATTTT. The variable domain in full, with the rest retrieved from reference TRBV19 and TRBJ1-5, is DGGITQSPKYLFRKEGQNVTLSCEQNLNHDAMYWYRQDPGQGLRLIYYSQIVNDFQKGDIAEGYSVSREKKESFPLTVTSAQKNPTAFYLCASSIWGQGDQPQHFGDGTRLSIL.

This clone was picked up a small number of times. This chain links TRBV14 with TRBJ2-7; 7 nucleotides match TRBD2. Germline values: CDR1 SGHDN, CDR2 FVKESK. There are 15 residues in the CDR3. With V trimmed by 4 bases and J by 4 bases, 10 bases remained unmatched. The CDR3 region has the DNA TGTGCCAGCAGCCTGTCTATTGCGGGAGTGTACGAGCAGTACTTC. It encodes CASSLSIAGVYEQYF. The full variable domain, its missing parts supplied by reference TRBV14 and TRBJ2-7, is EAGVTQFPSHSVIEKGQTVTLRCDPISGHDNLYWYRRVMGKEIKFLLHFVKESKQDESGMPNNRFLAERTGGTYSTLKVQPAELEDSGVYFCASSLSIAGVYEQYFGPGTRLTVT.

CDR3 loop: CASSLGGNSGNTIYF. DNA of the CDR3: TGTGCCAGCAGCCTTGGAGGGAACTCTGGAAACACCATATATTTT. This chain uses TRBV7-6 with TRBJ1-3; D unresolved. The V gene lost 5 bases and the J gene lost 0 bases, with 11 bases spanning the gap. The CDR3 has 15 residues. Germline assignment: CDR1 SGHVS and CDR2 FNYEAQ.